A single sample is the source of the 2 T cell receptor beta chains below, sequenced in a study of cytomegalovirus exposure and HLA in healthy donors. The PCR made use of 60 Vbeta and 13 Jbeta primers. Method: immunoSEQ multiplex PCR; TCRdb's copy keeps in-frame clones and lacks some. The sample contains 60,000 to 70,000 clones, roughly 79% of which appear only once. Specimen: PBMCs. The receptors were sampled from a man aged 45 to 65 in good health and CMV-seronegative.

J is TRBJ1-1 and V is TRBV5-1, with 7 bases identical to TRBD1. CDR3 length equals 15 residues. Trimming took 4 bases from V and 0 from J; bases not matched to a gene: 6. In germline, CDR1 is SGHRS, CDR2 YFSETQ. The CDR3 sequence is CASSQAGTVNTEAFF. Written as DNA, the CDR3 is TGCGCCAGCAGCCAAGCCGGGACAGTGAACACTGAAGCTTTCTTT.

A single count supports this clone. The chain has TRBV15 and TRBJ2-7, with D possibly matching TRBD1 (6 bases). The CDR3 length is 14 residues. CDR1 and CDR2 from the germline V gene are LNHNV and YYDKDF (reference sequence). The V end lost 3 bases, the J end lost 7 bases, and 16 bases lay between the germline ends. CDR3 sequence reads: CATSSYRVIGEQYF. CDR3 nucleotides: TGTGCCACCAGCAGCTACAGGGTAATCGGGGAGCAGTACTTC.